The T cell receptor (beta chain) described here comes from a study of T-cell memory formation after mild COVID-19. About the research overall: Largely donor-specific sequence clusters came from a couple of donors.

The CDR3 is made up of 14 amino acids. The V end lost 0 bases, the J end lost 3 bases, and 9 bases lay between the germline ends. Germline CDR1 SGHVS, CDR2 FNYEAQ. This clonotype came up a few times. Constant-segment-primed 5'RACE gave TCR alpha and TCR beta cDNA libraries with sample barcodes and UMIs. TCRdb called the 5' RACE reads again in MiXCR, with one record for every CDR3 protein. Of 150,000 or so distinct CDR3 sequences listed, roughly 24% were seen once; the top ten hold approximately 25%. The chain employs TRBV7-6 and TRBJ2-7, with a possible D match to TRBD2 (5 bases). This clonotype was obtained from an adult woman who had mild COVID-19 (a few samples of this study predate the infection). Cell type and time point are not known. The sample was PBMCs or a T cell subset sorted from them (not recorded which). The DNA of the CDR3 is TGTGCCAGCAGCTTAGCTAGCGCAGACTACGAGCAGTACTTC. Protein product: CASSLASADYEQYF.